Listed below are T cell receptor beta chains from one sample, sequenced in a study of blood T cell repertoires in COVID-19. Some clones are missing from TCRdb's copy, which holds only in-frame ones; the method was immunoSEQ multiplex PCR. Of 130,000 to 150,000 clones listed, 79% are singletons. The sequenced material came from peripheral blood. Every receptor here comes from a woman in her 70s with COVID-19, enrolled during active disease. Both conserved end residues are trimmed from each CDR3. D genes are given only for firm matches.

V: TRBV5-6
D: -
J: TRBJ2-7
CDR3: ASNSGWEQY

V: TRBV30
D: -
J: TRBJ1-2
CDR3: AWTPGVGSSGYT

V: TRBV5-5
D: TRBD1
J: TRBJ1-2
CDR3: ASSPDAGQGYGYT

V: TRBV18
D: -
J: TRBJ1-2
CDR3: ASSPGGNYGYT

V: TRBV6-6
D: TRBD1
J: TRBJ2-4
CDR3: ASSYTGQGQNIQY

V: TRBV5-4
D: TRBD1
J: TRBJ1-1
CDR3: ASSPSNRGNTEAF

V: TRBV19
D: -
J: TRBJ1-6
CDR3: ASQSVKSPLH

V: TRBV24-1
D: -
J: TRBJ2-3
CDR3: ATSVPGGTDTQY

V: TRBV18
D: TRBD1
J: TRBJ1-4
CDR3: ASTQGATNEKLF

V: TRBV10-3
D: TRBD2
J: TRBJ2-7
CDR3: AISESGRGGHYEQY

V: TRBV5-1
D: -
J: TRBJ1-6
CDR3: ASSLDPDRNSYNSPLH

V: TRBV5-4
D: -
J: TRBJ2-3
CDR3: ASSDTGSRGTDTQY

V: TRBV2
D: -
J: TRBJ1-2
CDR3: ASSEARRQHYGYT

V: TRBV30
D: -
J: TRBJ1-2
CDR3: AWSPRLFGYT

V: TRBV4-1
D: TRBD1
J: TRBJ1-5
CDR3: ASSPSGQEYQPQH

V: TRBV9
D: -
J: TRBJ2-1
CDR3: ASSPSRSQYNEQF

V: TRBV2
D: TRBD1
J: TRBJ1-1
CDR3: ASRQGGNTEAF

V: TRBV7-3
D: TRBD1
J: TRBJ1-1
CDR3: ASSYDRDATEAF

V: TRBV25-1
D: -
J: TRBJ1-4
CDR3: ASSGHRTGRGNEKLF

V: TRBV3-1/TRBV3-2
D: -
J: TRBJ2-7
CDR3: ASSQADQGQY

V: TRBV6-5
D: -
J: TRBJ1-6
CDR3: ASRAGLNSPLH

V: TRBV3-1/TRBV3-2
D: TRBD1
J: TRBJ2-7
CDR3: ASSQGQGYEQY

V: TRBV5-5
D: TRBD1
J: TRBJ1-5
CDR3: ASSSTGANQPQH

V: TRBV20-1
D: -
J: TRBJ2-1
CDR3: SASSGISYNEQF

V: TRBV9
D: -
J: TRBJ1-4
CDR3: ASSEGKGVREKLF

V: TRBV2
D: TRBD1
J: TRBJ1-2
CDR3: ASRGQAPGYGYT

V: TRBV5-1
D: -
J: TRBJ2-1
CDR3: ASAEPRGNEQF

V: TRBV5-5
D: TRBD1
J: TRBJ1-5
CDR3: ASSWRPQGDLSNQPQH

V: TRBV3-1/TRBV3-2
D: TRBD2
J: TRBJ2-7
CDR3: ASSPPSSGGSYEQY

V: TRBV19
D: TRBD1
J: TRBJ1-3
CDR3: ASSRRQGAIPIAGNTIY

V: TRBV5-1
D: -
J: TRBJ1-4
CDR3: ASSWPPGEGGEKLF

V: TRBV12-3/TRBV12-4
D: -
J: TRBJ2-3
CDR3: ASSTTRDTQY

V: TRBV20-1
D: TRBD2
J: TRBJ2-7
CDR3: SASGAGTSGGAFYEQY

V: TRBV19
D: TRBD1
J: TRBJ2-2
CDR3: ASKKGADTGELF

V: TRBV11-2
D: -
J: TRBJ2-5
CDR3: ASSLGGIQETQY

V: TRBV6-2/TRBV6-3
D: TRBD1
J: TRBJ1-5
CDR3: ASSYGHRGKGNQPQH

V: TRBV5-1
D: TRBD2
J: TRBJ2-7
CDR3: ASSFGTNNEQY

V: TRBV5-1
D: -
J: TRBJ2-2
CDR3: ASSLAGDTGELF

V: TRBV6-5
D: TRBD1
J: TRBJ1-1
CDR3: ASSDRVVMNTEAF

V: TRBV10-3
D: TRBD1
J: TRBJ1-2
CDR3: AISVGTEFYGYT

V: TRBV19
D: -
J: TRBJ1-1
CDR3: ASSMVPGNTEAF

V: TRBV30
D: -
J: TRBJ1-5
CDR3: AWSRQADQPQH

V: TRBV3-1/TRBV3-2
D: -
J: TRBJ1-2
CDR3: ASSHYRETSYGYT

V: TRBV28
D: -
J: TRBJ2-7
CDR3: ASSLGSTYEQY

V: TRBV3-1/TRBV3-2
D: -
J: TRBJ2-1
CDR3: ASSHLLEQF